This is a list of T cell receptor beta chains from one sample in a study of blood T cell repertoires in COVID-19. The assay was immunoSEQ multiplex PCR, and TCRdb's table has in-frame clones only and misses some. The sample includes approximately 110,000 clones, around 88% of them seen just once. Sequencing was performed on peripheral blood. All receptors derive from a woman aged 45-65 years with active or convalescent COVID-19. The CDR3 runs from the conserved cysteine through the conserved F or W. Fields, in order: J gene, clone size, V gene, D gene, CDR3 DNA, CDR3 protein. The D gene is left open where the match is weak. Expanded clones are given a class, and other clones once, few, many or no size at all.

>TRBJ2-5|.|TRBV7-2|.
TGTGCCAGCAGCCTGGGGGTGGGGGCAACAGGAGAGACCCAGTACTTC
CASSLGVGATGETQYF
>TRBJ2-2|.|TRBV2|.
TGTGCCAGTAACCGAGAGCGGGTCAACACCGGGGAGCTGTTTTTT
CASNRERVNTGELFF
>TRBJ2-2|.|TRBV4-1|TRBD2
TGCGCCAGCAGCCCACGGACTAGCGGGCTTAGAGTTGCCGGGGAGCTGTTTTTT
CASSPRTSGLRVAGELFF
>TRBJ2-5|.|TRBV7-7|.
TGTGCTAGCACCCCAACTTCCCGATCAGAGACCCAGTACTTC
CASTPTSRSETQYF
>TRBJ2-5|.|TRBV7-3|.
TGTGCCAGCAGCGGAGGGCCCGAGGAGACCCAGTACTTC
CASSGGPEETQYF
>TRBJ1-2|.|TRBV28|.
TGTGCCAGCAGTTTCGGGGGAACCTATGGCTACACCTTC
CASSFGGTYGYTF
>TRBJ2-7|.|TRBV6-2/TRBV6-3|TRBD2
TGTGCCAGCAGTTACTCCGGTGGTACTAGCGGCTCCTACGAGCAGTACTTC
CASSYSGGTSGSYEQYF
>TRBJ2-5|.|TRBV2|.
TGTGCCAGCAGCGAGCGGACAGGGAGGGTTCAAGAGACCCAGTACTTC
CASSERTGRVQETQYF
>TRBJ1-3|.|TRBV11-2|.
TGTGCCAGCAGCTTATCCGGGGTCGGAAACACCATATATTTT
CASSLSGVGNTIYF
>TRBJ2-3|.|TRBV2|.
TGTGCCAGCAGTGGGACATCGAGCACAGATACGCAGTATTTT
CASSGTSSTDTQYF
>TRBJ2-7|few|TRBV7-9|.
TGTGCCAGCAGTCCCCTCGGCAGGGTCGACGAGCAGTACTTC
CASSPLGRVDEQYF
>TRBJ2-1|.|TRBV3-1/TRBV3-2|.
TGTGCCAGCAGCCAAGGAAGACAATACAATGAGCAGTTCTTC
CASSQGRQYNEQFF
>TRBJ2-5|.|TRBV18|.
TGTGCCAGCTCACCCTCCCGGGAGACCCAGTACTTC
CASSPSRETQYF
>TRBJ1-4|.|TRBV28|.
TGTGCCAGCAGTTTTGACAGGACGAATGAAAAACTGTTTTTT
CASSFDRTNEKLFF
>TRBJ2-7|.|TRBV5-6|TRBD1
TGTGCCAGCAGCTTGGCAGGCCTACAGGGGACCTACGAGCAGTACTTC
CASSLAGLQGTYEQYF
>TRBJ2-1|.|TRBV7-3|TRBD1
TGTGCCAGCAGTGGGACAGGGCTCAATGAGCAGTTCTTC
CASSGTGLNEQFF
>TRBJ2-7|.|TRBV29-1|TRBD1
TGCAGCGTGGAACCGGGACAGGGGGCTGGCGAGCAGTACTTC
CSVEPGQGAGEQYF
>TRBJ2-7|.|TRBV25-1|.
TGTGCCAGCAGTGAAGGGTCGGGAGCCTCCTACGAGCAGTACTTC
CASSEGSGASYEQYF
>TRBJ1-4|few|TRBV19|TRBD1
TGTGCCAGTAGGATAGCGGGACAGGGGAATGAAAAACTGTTTTTT
CASRIAGQGNEKLFF
>TRBJ2-7|.|TRBV9|TRBD2
TGTGCCAGCAGCGTAGTTGCTAGCGGCGACGAGCAGTACTTC
CASSVVASGDEQYF
>TRBJ2-7|.|TRBV12-3/TRBV12-4|.
TGTGCCAGCACCCGGACTGAAGACGAGCAGTACTTC
CASTRTEDEQYF
>TRBJ2-3|once|TRBV5-1|TRBD2
TGCGCCAGCAGCTTCTCTAGCGGGGAAGTGCTCACAGATACGCAGTATTTT
CASSFSSGEVLTDTQYF
>TRBJ2-1|.|TRBV19|TRBD2
TGTGCCAGTATTGGGAAGCGGGAGTCGGTCAGTAATGAGCAGTTCTTC
CASIGKRESVSNEQFF
>TRBJ1-3|.|TRBV18|.
TGTGCCAGCTCCGCCTTGTCCGGGGTGAGCCAGATTGGAAACACCATATATTTT
CASSALSGVSQIGNTIYF
>TRBJ2-3|once|TRBV18|TRBD2
TGTGCCAGCTCCCTTTTGGGACTAGCCCTTTTCAGCACAGATACGCAGTATTTT
CASSLLGLALFSTDTQYF
>TRBJ1-2|.|TRBV6-6|.
TGTGCCATGGGGGCAGGGGATACCCATGGCTACACCTTC
CAMGAGDTHGYTF
>TRBJ1-1|.|TRBV19|.
TGTGCCAGTAGTGGGCAGCTTGAAGCTTTCTTT
CASSGQLEAFF
>TRBJ1-6|.|TRBV5-6|.
TGTGCCAGCAGCTTAGGACAGACCAATTCACCCCTCCACTTT
CASSLGQTNSPLHF
>TRBJ2-5|once|TRBV28|TRBD1
TGTGCCAGCAGACTTGGGGACAGGGATAAAGAGACCCAGTACTTC
CASRLGDRDKETQYF
>TRBJ1-4|.|TRBV5-1|.
TGCGCCAGCAGCTCGACGTTGGGCAACAATGAAAAACTGTTTTTT
CASSSTLGNNEKLFF
>TRBJ1-3|.|TRBV30|.
TGTGCCTGGAGTGGCTTGACCGGGTCTGGAAACACCATATATTTT
CAWSGLTGSGNTIYF
>TRBJ2-2|.|TRBV19|TRBD1
TGTGCCAGTAGTAGGACAGGGACCACCGGGGAGCTGTTTTTT
CASSRTGTTGELFF
>TRBJ2-7|.|TRBV15|.
TGTGCCACCAGCAGACGGACAATCAACTACGGCAACGAGCAGTACTTC
CATSRRTINYGNEQYF
>TRBJ1-2|.|TRBV6-5|TRBD1
TGTGCCAGCAGCCGACAGGGCTATGGCTACACCTTC
CASSRQGYGYTF
>TRBJ2-5|.|TRBV5-1|.
TGCGCCAGCAGCTTGGGCCAGGGAAACCAAGAGACCCAGTACTTC
CASSLGQGNQETQYF
>TRBJ1-2|.|TRBV28|TRBD1
TGTGCCAGCAGGCTGCGTGGGACAGGGCGCTATGGCTACACCTTC
CASRLRGTGRYGYTF
>TRBJ1-1|.|TRBV6-5|TRBD1
TGTGCCAGCAGTTCAACAGGGGGCACTGAAGCTTTCTTT
CASSSTGGTEAFF
>TRBJ1-2|.|TRBV29-1|TRBD1
TGCAGCGGTGGACAGGGGGAGGACTATGGCTACACCTTC
CSGGQGEDYGYTF
>TRBJ2-2|once|TRBV6-4|TRBD2
TGTGCCAGCAGTGTCCCCGGGACTAGCGCGTCTTCGACCGGGGAGCTGTTTTTT
CASSVPGTSASSTGELFF
>TRBJ1-2|once|TRBV6-5|TRBD1
TGTGCCAGCAGTCGGACAGGGAATGGCTACACCTTC
CASSRTGNGYTF
>TRBJ2-3|.|TRBV14|TRBD2
TGTGCCAGCAGCCATTACCTAGCGGGAGATGATACGCAGTATTTT
CASSHYLAGDDTQYF